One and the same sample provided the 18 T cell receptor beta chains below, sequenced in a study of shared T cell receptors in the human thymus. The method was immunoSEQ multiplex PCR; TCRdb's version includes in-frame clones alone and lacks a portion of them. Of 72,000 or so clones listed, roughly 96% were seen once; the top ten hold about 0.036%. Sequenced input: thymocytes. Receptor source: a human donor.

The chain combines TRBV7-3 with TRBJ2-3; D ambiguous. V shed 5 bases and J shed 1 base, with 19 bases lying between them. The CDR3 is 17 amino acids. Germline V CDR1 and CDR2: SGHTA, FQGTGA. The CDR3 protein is CASSLSYSSRRTDTQYF. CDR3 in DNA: TGTGCCAGCAGCCTGAGTTACTCGAGTCGGCGCACAGATACGCAGTATTTT.

The CDR3 sequence is CASSLVALAGGPFSTDTQYF. DNA for the CDR3: TGTGCCAGCAGCTTAGTCGCTCTAGCGGGGGGGCCTTTTAGCACAGATACGCAGTATTTT. The chain carries TRBV7-8 and TRBJ2-3; TRBD2 agrees at 12 bases. The CDR3 has 20 residues. The V segment lost 1 base and the J segment 0 bases; nucleotides outside the gene matches: 11. From germline, CDR1 is SGHVS and CDR2 FQNEAQ.

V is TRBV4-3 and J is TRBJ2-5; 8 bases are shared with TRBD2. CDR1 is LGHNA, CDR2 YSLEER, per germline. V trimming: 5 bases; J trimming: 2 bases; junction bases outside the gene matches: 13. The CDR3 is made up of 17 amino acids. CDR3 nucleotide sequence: TGCGCCAGCAGCTACCATCCGGGGGGCGGGGGGCAAGAGACCCAGTACTTC. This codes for CASSYHPGGGGQETQYF.

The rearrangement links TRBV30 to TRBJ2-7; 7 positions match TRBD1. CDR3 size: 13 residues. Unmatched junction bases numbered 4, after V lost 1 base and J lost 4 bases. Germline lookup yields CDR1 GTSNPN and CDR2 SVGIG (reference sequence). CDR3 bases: TGTGCCTGGAGTGGGACAGGACCTTACGAGCAGTACTTC. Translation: CAWSGTGPYEQYF.

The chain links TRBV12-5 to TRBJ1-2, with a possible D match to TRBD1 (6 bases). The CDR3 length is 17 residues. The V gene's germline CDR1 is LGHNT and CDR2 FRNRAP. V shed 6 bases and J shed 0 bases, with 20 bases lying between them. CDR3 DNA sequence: TGTGCTAGTGGCCCGGGGGCGGAGGCCACTACTAACTATGGCTACACCTTC. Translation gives CASGPGAEATTNYGYTF.

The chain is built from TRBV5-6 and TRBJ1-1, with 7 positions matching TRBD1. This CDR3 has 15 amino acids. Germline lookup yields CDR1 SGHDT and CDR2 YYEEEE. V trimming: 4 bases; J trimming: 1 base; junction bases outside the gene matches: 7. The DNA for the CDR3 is TGTGCCAGCAGCGGGACGGGACAGACGAACACTGAAGCTTTCTTT. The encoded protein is CASSGTGQTNTEAFF.

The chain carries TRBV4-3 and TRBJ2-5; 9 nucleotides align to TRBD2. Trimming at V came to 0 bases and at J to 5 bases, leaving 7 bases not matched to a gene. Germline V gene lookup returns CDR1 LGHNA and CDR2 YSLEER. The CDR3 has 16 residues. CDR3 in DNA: TGCGCCAGCAGCCAAGAGCGGGGACTAGCAGGCGAGACCCAGTACTTC. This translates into CASSQERGLAGETQYF.

CDR3 in amino acids: CASSLAAGTTNEKLFF. For the CDR3, the DNA is TGCGCCAGCAGCTTGGCCGCGGGGACAACTAATGAAAAACTGTTTTTT. The chain combines TRBV5-1 with TRBJ1-4, with D uncertain. Germline V CDR1 and CDR2: SGHRS, YFSETQ. This CDR3 is 16 amino acids long. The V end was cut by 0 bases, the J end by 0 bases, with 9 bases between.

CDR3 sequence reads: CASTGEGAPTEAFF. The CDR3 DNA is TGTGCCAGCACCGGGGAGGGGGCGCCCACTGAAGCTTTCTTT. The chain employs TRBV9 and TRBJ1-1, with 7 bases that match TRBD1. The CDR3 loop spans 14 amino acids. V was clipped by 6 bases and J by 4 bases; unmatched bases: 9. CDR1 SGDLS and CDR2 YYNGEE come from the germline V gene.

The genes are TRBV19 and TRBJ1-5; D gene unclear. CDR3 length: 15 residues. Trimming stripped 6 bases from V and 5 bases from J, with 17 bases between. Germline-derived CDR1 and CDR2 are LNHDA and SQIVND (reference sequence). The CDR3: CASRRTTSIDQPQHF. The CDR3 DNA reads TGTGCCAGTAGAAGGACTACATCAATTGATCAGCCCCAGCATTTT.

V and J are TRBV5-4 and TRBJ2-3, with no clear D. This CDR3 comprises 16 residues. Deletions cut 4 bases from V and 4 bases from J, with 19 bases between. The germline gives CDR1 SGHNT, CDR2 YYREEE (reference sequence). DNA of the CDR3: TGTGCCAGCAGCCTAGAGTCCCTCTTTCCTCCAGATACGCAGTATTTT. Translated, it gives CASSLESLFPPDTQYF.

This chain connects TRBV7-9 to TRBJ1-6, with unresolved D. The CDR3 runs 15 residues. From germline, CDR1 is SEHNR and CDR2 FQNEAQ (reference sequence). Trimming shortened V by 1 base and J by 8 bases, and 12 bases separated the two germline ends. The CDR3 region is CASSLVGFKDSPLHF. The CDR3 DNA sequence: TGTGCCAGCAGCTTAGTGGGGTTTAAAGATTCACCCCTCCACTTT. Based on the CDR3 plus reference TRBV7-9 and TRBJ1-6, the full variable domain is DTGVSQNPRHKITKRGQNVTFRCDPISEHNRLYWYRQTLGQGPEFLTYFQNEAQLEKSRLLSDRFSAERPKGSFSTLEIQRTEQGDSAMYLCASSLVGFKDSPLHFGNGTRLTVT.

The CDR3 protein is CATMGQGTDTQYF. CDR3 in DNA: TGTGCCACCATGGGGCAGGGGACAGATACGCAGTATTTT. V is TRBV6-1 and J is TRBJ2-3, with a tentative D call TRBD1 (6 bases). V was pared by 10 bases and J by 3 bases, with 14 bases between. The CDR3 spans 13 residues. Germline CDR1 MNHNS, CDR2 SASEGT.

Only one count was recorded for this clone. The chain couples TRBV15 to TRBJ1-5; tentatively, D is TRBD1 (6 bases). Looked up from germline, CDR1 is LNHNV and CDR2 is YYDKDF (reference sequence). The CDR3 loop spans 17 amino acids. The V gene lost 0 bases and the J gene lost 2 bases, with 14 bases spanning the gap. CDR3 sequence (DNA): TGTGCCACCAGCAGAGATTTCAGGGGCAAGGGCAATCAGCCCCAGCATTTT. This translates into CATSRDFRGKGNQPQHF.

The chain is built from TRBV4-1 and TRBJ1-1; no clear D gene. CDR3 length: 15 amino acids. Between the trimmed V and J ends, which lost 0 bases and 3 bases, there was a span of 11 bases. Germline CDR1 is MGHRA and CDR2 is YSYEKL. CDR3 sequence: CASSQDREGDTEAFF. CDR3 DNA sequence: TGCGCCAGCAGCCAAGATCGTGAGGGAGACACTGAAGCTTTCTTT.

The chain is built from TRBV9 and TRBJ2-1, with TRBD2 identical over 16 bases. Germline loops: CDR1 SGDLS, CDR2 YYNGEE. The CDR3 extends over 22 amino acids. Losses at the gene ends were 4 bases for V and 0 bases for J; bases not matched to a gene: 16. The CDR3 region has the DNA TGTGCCAGCAGCCTAAGTGTGGGACTAGCGGGGGGGCGCGCGCGCTCCTACAATGAGCAGTTCTTC. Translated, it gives CASSLSVGLAGGRARSYNEQFF.

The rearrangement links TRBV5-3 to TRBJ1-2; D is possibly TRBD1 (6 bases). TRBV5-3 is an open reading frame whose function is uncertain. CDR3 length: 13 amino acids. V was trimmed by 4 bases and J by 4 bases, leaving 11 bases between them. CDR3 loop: CARSPGHLYGYTF. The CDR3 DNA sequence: TGTGCCAGAAGCCCGGGACACCTCTATGGCTACACCTTC.

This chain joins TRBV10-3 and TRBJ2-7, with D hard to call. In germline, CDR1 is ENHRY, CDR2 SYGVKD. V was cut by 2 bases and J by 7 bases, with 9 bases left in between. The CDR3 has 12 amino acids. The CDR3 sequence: CAISERACEQYF. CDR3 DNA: TGTGCCATCAGTGAGAGGGCGTGTGAGCAGTACTTC.